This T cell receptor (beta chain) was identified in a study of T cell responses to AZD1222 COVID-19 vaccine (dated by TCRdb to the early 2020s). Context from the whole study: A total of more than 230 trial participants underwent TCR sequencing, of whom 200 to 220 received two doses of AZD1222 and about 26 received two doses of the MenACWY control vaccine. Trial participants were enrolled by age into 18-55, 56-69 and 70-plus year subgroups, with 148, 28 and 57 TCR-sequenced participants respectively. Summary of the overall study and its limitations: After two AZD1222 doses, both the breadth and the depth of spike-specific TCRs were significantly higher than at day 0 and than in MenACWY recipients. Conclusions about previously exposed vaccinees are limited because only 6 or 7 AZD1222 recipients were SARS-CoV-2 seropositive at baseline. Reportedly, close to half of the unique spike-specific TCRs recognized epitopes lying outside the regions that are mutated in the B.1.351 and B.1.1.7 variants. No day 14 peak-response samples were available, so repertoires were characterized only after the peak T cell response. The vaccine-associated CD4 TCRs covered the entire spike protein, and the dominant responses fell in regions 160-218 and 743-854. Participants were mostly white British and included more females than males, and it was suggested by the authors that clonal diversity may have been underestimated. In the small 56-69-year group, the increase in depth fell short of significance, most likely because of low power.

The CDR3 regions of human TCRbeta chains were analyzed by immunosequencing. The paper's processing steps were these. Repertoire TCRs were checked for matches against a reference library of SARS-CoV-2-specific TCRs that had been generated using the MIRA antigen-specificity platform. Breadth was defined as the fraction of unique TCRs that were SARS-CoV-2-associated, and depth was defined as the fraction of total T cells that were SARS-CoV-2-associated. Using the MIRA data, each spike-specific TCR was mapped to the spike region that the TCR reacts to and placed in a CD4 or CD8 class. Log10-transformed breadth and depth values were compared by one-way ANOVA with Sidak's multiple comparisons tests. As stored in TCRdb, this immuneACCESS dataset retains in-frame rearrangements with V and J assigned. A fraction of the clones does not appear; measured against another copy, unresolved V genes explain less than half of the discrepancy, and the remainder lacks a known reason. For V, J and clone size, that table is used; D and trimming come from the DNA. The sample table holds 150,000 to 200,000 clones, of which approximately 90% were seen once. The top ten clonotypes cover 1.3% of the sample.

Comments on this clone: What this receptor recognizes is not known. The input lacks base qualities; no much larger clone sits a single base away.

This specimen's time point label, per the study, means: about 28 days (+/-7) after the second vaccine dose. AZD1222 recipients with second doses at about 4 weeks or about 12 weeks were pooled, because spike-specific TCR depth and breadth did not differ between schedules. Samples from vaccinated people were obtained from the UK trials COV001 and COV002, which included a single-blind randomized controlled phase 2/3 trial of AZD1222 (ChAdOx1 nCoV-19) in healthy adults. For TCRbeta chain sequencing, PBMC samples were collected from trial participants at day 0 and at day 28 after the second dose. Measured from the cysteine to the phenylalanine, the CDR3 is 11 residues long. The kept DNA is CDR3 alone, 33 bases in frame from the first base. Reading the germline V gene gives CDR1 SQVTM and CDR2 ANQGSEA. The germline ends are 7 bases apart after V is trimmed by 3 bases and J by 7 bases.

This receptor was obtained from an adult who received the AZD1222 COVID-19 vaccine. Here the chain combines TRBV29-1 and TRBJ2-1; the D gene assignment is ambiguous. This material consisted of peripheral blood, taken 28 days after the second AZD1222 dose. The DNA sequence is TGCAGCGTTGAGTATCGAAATGAGCAGTTCTTC. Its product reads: CSVEYRNEQFF.